The 13 T cell receptor beta chains listed next were all sequenced from one sample in a study of blood T cell repertoires in COVID-19. Here immunoSEQ multiplex PCR was the method, and the copy in TCRdb shows in-frame clones only, minus some. The profile shows under 300,000 clones, roughly nine tenths of them singletons. Specimen: peripheral blood. The source is a woman between 25 and 40 years old with COVID-19, enrolled during active disease.

The chain is built from TRBV11-2 and TRBJ1-6; unclear D gene. Germline CDR1 reads SGHAT; CDR2 reads FQNNGV. Trimming stripped 5 bases from V and 0 bases from J, with 5 bases between. The CDR3 contains 14 residues. The CDR3 bases are TGTGCCAGCAGCCGGGGCTCCTATAATTCACCCCTCCACTTT. As protein: CASSRGSYNSPLHF.

The V gene is TRBV5-4, the J gene TRBJ1-4; D is perhaps TRBD1 (6 bases). The CDR3 length is 13 residues. The germline V and J ends were trimmed by 3 bases and 7 bases, with 10 bases remaining between them. The germline CDR1 and CDR2 sequences are SGHNT and YYREEE (reference sequence). CDR3 DNA: TGTGCCAGCAGCTCGAGGGGGAGTGAAAAACTGTTTTTT. This codes for CASSSRGSEKLFF.

Comment on this clone: One junction end disagrees with the germline gene, perhaps due to a read error. CDR3 coding DNA: TGCGCCAGCGGTGGAAAGTGGGAGACCCAGTACTTC. Amino acids: CASGGKWETQYF. The V call is TRBV10-3, the J call TRBJ2-5, with D perhaps matching TRBD2 (5 bases). The CDR3 loop spans 12 amino acids. The germline V gene has CDR1 ENHRY and CDR2 SYGVKD.

This rearrangement joins TRBV6-5 to TRBJ1-1; D might be TRBD1 (5 bases). The germline V gene encodes CDR1 MNHEY and CDR2 SVGAGI. CDR3 size: 12 residues. V was cut by 9 bases and J by 11 bases, with 19 bases left in between. The CDR3 protein is CASRGTDLGAFF. CDR3 DNA sequence: TGTGCCAGTAGGGGTACTGACCTGGGCGCTTTCTTT.

V and J are TRBV5-1 and TRBJ2-2; D unresolved. Trimming left V 0 bases short and J 6 bases short, with 9 bases between. The germline gives CDR1 SGHRS, CDR2 YFSETQ. There are 14 residues in the CDR3. CDR3 region: CASSLVLEPGELFF. The CDR3 nucleotides read TGCGCCAGCAGCTTGGTATTAGAACCCGGGGAGCTGTTTTTT.

This clone occurred a few times. This chain uses TRBV10-2 with TRBJ2-7; 8 positions agree with TRBD1. The CDR3 has 12 residues. Trimming at V came to 5 bases and at J to 6 bases, leaving 3 bases not matched to a gene. Germline V lookup: CDR1 WSHSY, CDR2 SAAADI. Here the CDR3 reads CASSSDRGEQYF. As DNA, the CDR3 is TGCGCCAGCAGTAGCGACAGGGGCGAGCAGTACTTC.

The chain is built from TRBV28 and TRBJ1-2; TRBD1 matches at 7 bases. Germline lookup yields CDR1 MDHEN and CDR2 SYDVKM. With 5 bases clipped from V and 2 bases from J, the junction kept 8 bases outside the gene matches. The CDR3 is 15 amino acids. CDR3 sequence (DNA): TGTGCCAGCAGTCCAGCCTCGACAGGGAACTATGGCTACACCTTC. Protein product: CASSPASTGNYGYTF.

V and J are TRBV5-1 and TRBJ2-1, with 9 bases lining up with TRBD2. The V gene's germline CDR1 is SGHRS and CDR2 YFSETQ. The CDR3 is 12 amino acids. V lost 4 bases, J lost 8 bases, and 1 base stayed unmatched. The CDR3 is CASSRTSDEQFF. CDR3 nucleotides: TGCGCCAGCAGCAGGACTAGCGATGAGCAGTTCTTC. Complete variable domain (other parts from reference TRBV5-1 and TRBJ2-1): KAGVTQTPRYLIKTRGQQVTLSCSPISGHRSVSWYQQTPGQGLQFLFEYFSETQRNKGNFPGRFSGRQFSNSRSEMNVSTLELGDSALYLCASSRTSDEQFFGPGTRLTVL.

V and J are TRBV24-1 and TRBJ2-2, with D maybe TRBD2 (6 bases). The length of the CDR3 is 14 residues. CDR1 is KGHDR and CDR2 is SFDVKD in the germline V gene. The ends were cut back, 4 bases at V and 4 bases at J, with 9 bases in the middle. CDR3 region: CATSEGGSTGELFF. CDR3 nucleotides: TGTGCCACCAGTGAAGGAGGGAGCACCGGGGAGCTGTTTTTT.

V is TRBV19 and J is TRBJ2-7, with a weak D call TRBD1 (6 bases). Germline values: CDR1 LNHDA, CDR2 SQIVND (reference sequence). With 3 bases removed from V and 3 bases from J, the gap between germline ends came to 12 bases. The CDR3 has 14 amino acids. The DNA for the CDR3 is TGTGCCAGTAGTATCGTGGCAGGGGTCTACGAGCAGTACTTC. Amino acids: CASSIVAGVYEQYF.

This clone was seen a single time. CDR3 region: CASSSRGGRDEQYF. DNA for the CDR3: TGTGCCAGCAGTTCCCGCGGGGGTCGGGACGAGCAGTACTTC. The V and J genes are TRBV6-5 and TRBJ2-7; 7 nucleotides match TRBD2. The ends lost 4 bases at V and 5 bases at J; junction bases unmatched: 8. From germline, CDR1 is MNHEY and CDR2 SVGAGI. The CDR3 extends over 14 amino acids.

This clone showed up just once. The CDR3 bases are TGTGCCAGTACCCCGACAGGGAGCTTCCTTCAGCCCCAGCATTTT. Encoded protein: CASTPTGSFLQPQHF. V gene TRBV19 combines with J gene TRBJ1-5, with TRBD1 identical over 7 bases. The CDR3 is made up of 15 amino acids. Germline V gene lookup returns CDR1 LNHDA and CDR2 SQIVND (reference sequence). Trimming at V came to 7 bases and at J to 6 bases, leaving 12 bases not matched to a gene.

This chain links TRBV18 with TRBJ2-7, with D maybe TRBD1 (6 bases). The V end was cut by 2 bases, the J end by 4 bases, with 18 bases between. This CDR3 spans 16 amino acids. CDR1 and CDR2 from the germline V gene are KGHSH and LQKENI. The CDR3 DNA sequence: TGTGCCAGCTCACCAACGGGGCCAGGGGTTTCTTACGAGCAGTACTTC. Protein sequence: CASSPTGPGVSYEQYF.